Sequencing of this TCR beta chain was carried out in a study of cytomegalovirus exposure and HLA in healthy donors. Across the study: Previous work identified 95 million to 120 million unique TCR beta sequences from approximately 190 million T cells.

The PCR ran on 60 Vbeta and 13 Jbeta primers. Libraries were prepared by immunoSEQ multiplex PCR; TCRdb keeps only in-frame clonotypes and omits some of them. The sample has some 180,000 clones; roughly a tenth are singletons. Worth noting for this clone: The antigen is undetermined.

Germline CDR1 SGHDN, CDR2 FVKESK. V gave up 10 bases and J gave up 2 bases; unmatched junction bases: 9. There are 14 residues in the CDR3. Study-level findings and limits: Reports described diagnosis of cytomegalovirus status by the classifier as highly specific and sensitive. Apart from CMV serostatus, no immune exposure information was available. DRB1 showed the most TCR associations and HLA-C the fewest in a later analysis, as rates varied by HLA locus.

This TCR was recovered from a woman in her twenties or thirties in good health and CMV-seropositive. The sample was PBMCs. V is TRBV14 and J is TRBJ2-3, with TRBD2 identical over 7 bases. CDR3 nucleotides: TGTGCCACCGCGAAGCGGGATAACACAGATACGCAGTATTTT. It encodes CATAKRDNTDTQYF.